A single sample is the source of the 11 T cell receptor beta chains below, sequenced in a study of Tregs in tolerant kidney transplant recipients. Method: immunoSEQ multiplex PCR; TCRdb's copy keeps in-frame clones and lacks some. The data show about 83,000 clones, with approximately 98% seen just once and 0.56% held by the top ten. Source: CD4+ T cells from blood, taken before the transplant. The receptors were gathered from a human donor who received a combined kidney and bone marrow transplant.

In DNA form, the CDR3 reads TGTGCCAGCAGCACGCCGGGACAGGGTATATCCGGGGAGCTGTTTTTT. It encodes CASSTPGQGISGELFF. This sequence joins TRBV7-9 and TRBJ2-2; 9 nucleotides align to TRBD1. J lost 6 bases, V lost 5 bases, and 10 bases had no gene match. The CDR3 length is 16 residues. Germline values: CDR1 SEHNR, CDR2 FQNEAQ (reference sequence).

V is TRBV20-1 and J is TRBJ1-2, with a tentative D call TRBD1 (6 bases). The germline V gene encodes CDR1 DFQATT and CDR2 SNEGSKA (reference sequence). The CDR3 is 11 residues long. V lost 5 bases and J lost 4, with 8 bases in between. CDR3 loop: CSAQDSYGYTF. The CDR3 DNA reads as TGCAGTGCTCAGGACAGCTATGGCTACACCTTC.

The chain uses TRBV7-7 and TRBJ2-5, with D uncertain. The germline V and J ends were trimmed by 5 bases and 1 base, with 14 bases remaining between them. CDR1 is SSHAT and CDR2 is FNYEAQ in the germline V gene (reference sequence). The CDR3 spans 15 residues. The DNA of the CDR3 is TGTGCCAGCAGCGGATCCCAGAGCGCCCAAGAGACCCAGTACTTC. Amino acid sequence: CASSGSQSAQETQYF.

This rearrangement joins TRBV10-3 to TRBJ1-2, with TRBD1 matching 8 bases. CDR1 is ENHRY, CDR2 SYGVKD, per germline. The trim removed 0 bases at V and 5 bases at J, leaving 2 bases unmatched. The CDR3 sequence is 14 residues long. CDR3 region: CAISESDRGYGYTF. The CDR3, as DNA: TGTGCCATCAGTGAGTCCGACAGGGGTTATGGCTACACCTTC.

The rearrangement links TRBV11-1 to TRBJ1-1; no firm D call. The CDR3 has 11 residues. Germline-derived CDR1 and CDR2 are SGHAT and FQDESV (reference sequence). The V and J ends lost 5 bases and 2 bases respectively, with 3 bases between them. In nucleotides, the CDR3 is TGTGCCAGCAGCCTTAACACTGAAGCTTTCTTT. Translating it yields CASSLNTEAFF.

DNA of the CDR3: TGTGCCAGCAGTCGCACAGGGGGGACGAACACCGGGGAGCTGTTTTTT. This gives the protein CASSRTGGTNTGELFF. The chain combines TRBV28 with TRBJ2-2, with TRBD1 matching 8 bases. The V gene's germline CDR1 is MDHEN and CDR2 SYDVKM. The CDR3 contains 16 residues. Germline trimming cut 5 bases from V and 0 bases from J; bases unmatched to any gene: 5.

The chain is built from TRBV28 and TRBJ1-2; D may be TRBD1 (6 bases). This CDR3 has 14 residues. The germline gives CDR1 MDHEN, CDR2 SYDVKM. Trimming cost V 1 base and J 6 bases, with 12 bases left between them. The CDR3, as DNA: TGTGCCAGCAGTTTATCCAACAGGGCTCATGGCTACACCTTC. Its translation is CASSLSNRAHGYTF.

The V call is TRBV6-6, the J call TRBJ1-5; TRBD1 might be the D (5 bases). CDR1 and CDR2 from the germline V gene are MNHNY and SVGAGI (reference sequence). The CDR3 consists of 15 residues. V lost 5 bases and J 4 bases, leaving 15 bases between the germline ends. The CDR3 reads CASSPGFGGNQPQHF. For the CDR3, the DNA is TGTGCCAGCAGTCCCGGCTTCGGGGGAAATCAGCCCCAGCATTTT.

The genes are TRBV5-1 and TRBJ2-3; tentative D call: TRBD1 (6 bases). There are 15 residues in the CDR3. CDR1 SGHRS and CDR2 YFSETQ come from the germline V gene. The V end was cut by 6 bases, the J end by 4 bases, with 18 bases between. The CDR3 DNA is TGCGCCAGCACCAGGGACCCACAGGGCGCAGATACGCAGTATTTT. It codes for CASTRDPQGADTQYF.

CDR3 residues: CASTLIPGQGYNEQFF. DNA of the CDR3: TGCGCCAGCACCCTTATACCGGGACAGGGGTACAATGAGCAGTTCTTC. V is TRBV5-1 and J is TRBJ2-1; 10 bases map to TRBD1. CDR1 and CDR2 (germline): SGHRS, YFSETQ. CDR3 size: 16 residues. With 6 bases clipped from V and 4 bases from J, the junction kept 10 bases outside the gene matches.

This sequence joins TRBV10-3 and TRBJ2-5; 12 nucleotides agree with TRBD1. Germline V gene data show CDR1 as ENHRY and CDR2 as SYGVKD. The CDR3 runs to 15 residues. J was trimmed by 5 bases and V by 5 bases; bases with no gene match: 6. The DNA for the CDR3 is TGTGCCATCAGTCAGGGACAGGGGGCTTCGGAGACCCAGTACTTC. Protein: CAISQGQGASETQYF.